This T cell receptor (beta chain) comes out of a study of control samples from healthy donors and cancer patients (dated by TCRdb to the early 2020s). The CDR3 measures 16 amino acids from cysteine to phenylalanine. CDR3 DNA is the only sequence kept; it has 48 bases, read in frame from the first base. Trimming removed 4 bases from V and 2 bases from J; the gene matches leave 9 bases unexplained. CDR1 is given as SGHRS and CDR2 as YFSETQ, both from the germline V gene. Receptor amplification or capture employed the immunoSEQ multiplex PCR assay. Entries here come from immuneACCESS through TCRdb and include only in-frame sequences with V and J called. Some clones fail to appear in such tables; in the studies checked, an unresolved V gene covers under half of the shortfall, and the cause of the remainder is unknown. The sample yields about 150,000 clones; approximately 94% were counted once. The ten most abundant clones make up more than 8% of the sample.

As to this clone: The clone's antigen remains unknown. No base-level quality is on record; no much larger clone is a single base apart.

The sample comprised blood. The chain is encoded by TRBV5-1 joined to TRBJ2-3; 8 bases in the junction line up with TRBD2. This TCR was recovered from a woman in her 40s in good health. The nucleotide sequence reads TGCGCCAGCAGCCTTATACCGGGGGGGCTCACAGATACGCAGTATTTT. Its product reads: CASSLIPGGLTDTQYF.